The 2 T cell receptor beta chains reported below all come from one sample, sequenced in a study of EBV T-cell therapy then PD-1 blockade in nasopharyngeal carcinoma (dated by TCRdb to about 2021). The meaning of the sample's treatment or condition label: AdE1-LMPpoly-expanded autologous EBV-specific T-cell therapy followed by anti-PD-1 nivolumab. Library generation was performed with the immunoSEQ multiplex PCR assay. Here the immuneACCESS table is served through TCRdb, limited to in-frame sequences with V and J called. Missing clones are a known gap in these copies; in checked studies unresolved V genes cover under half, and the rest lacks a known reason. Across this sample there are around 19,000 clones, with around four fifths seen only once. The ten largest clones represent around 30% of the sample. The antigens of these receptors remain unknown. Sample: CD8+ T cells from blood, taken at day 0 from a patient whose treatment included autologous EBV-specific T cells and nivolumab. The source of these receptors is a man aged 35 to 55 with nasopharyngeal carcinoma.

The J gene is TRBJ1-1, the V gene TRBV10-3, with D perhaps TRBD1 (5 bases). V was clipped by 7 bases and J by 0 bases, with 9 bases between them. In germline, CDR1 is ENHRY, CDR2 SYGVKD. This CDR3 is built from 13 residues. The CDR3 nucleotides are TGTGCCATCACAGAGGGGTTGAACACTGAAGCTTTCTTT. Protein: CAITEGLNTEAFF.

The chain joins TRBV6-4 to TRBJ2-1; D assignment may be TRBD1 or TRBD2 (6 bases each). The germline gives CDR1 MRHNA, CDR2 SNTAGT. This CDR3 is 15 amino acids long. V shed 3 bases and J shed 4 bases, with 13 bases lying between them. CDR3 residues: CASSDAGGSYNEQFF. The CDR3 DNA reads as TGTGCCAGCAGTGATGCCGGGGGCTCGTACAATGAGCAGTTCTTC.